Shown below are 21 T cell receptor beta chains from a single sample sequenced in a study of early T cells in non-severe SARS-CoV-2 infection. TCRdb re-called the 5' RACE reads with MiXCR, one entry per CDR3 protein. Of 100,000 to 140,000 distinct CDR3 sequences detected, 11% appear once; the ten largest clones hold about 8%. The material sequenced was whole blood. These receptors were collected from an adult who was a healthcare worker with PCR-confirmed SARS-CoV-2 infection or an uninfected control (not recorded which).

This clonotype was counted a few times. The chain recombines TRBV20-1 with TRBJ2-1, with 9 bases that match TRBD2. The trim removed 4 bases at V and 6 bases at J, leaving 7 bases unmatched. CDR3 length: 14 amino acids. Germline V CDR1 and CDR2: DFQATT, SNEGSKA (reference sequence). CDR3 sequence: CSATSGRFLNEQFF. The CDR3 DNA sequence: TGCAGTGCTACGAGCGGGAGGTTTCTCAATGAGCAGTTCTTC.

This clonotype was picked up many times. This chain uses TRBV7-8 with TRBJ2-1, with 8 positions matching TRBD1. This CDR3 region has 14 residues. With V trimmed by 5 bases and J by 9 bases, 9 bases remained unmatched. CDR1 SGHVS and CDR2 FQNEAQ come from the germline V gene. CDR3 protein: CASSTRTGQSEQFF. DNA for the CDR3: TGTGCCAGCAGCACAAGGACAGGGCAAAGTGAGCAGTTCTTC.

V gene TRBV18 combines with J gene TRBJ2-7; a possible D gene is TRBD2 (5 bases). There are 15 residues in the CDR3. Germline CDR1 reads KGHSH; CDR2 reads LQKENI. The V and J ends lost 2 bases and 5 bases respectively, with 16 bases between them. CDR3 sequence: CASSPILAGGNEQYF. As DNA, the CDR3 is TGTGCCAGCTCACCAATCCTCGCAGGAGGAAACGAGCAGTACTTC.

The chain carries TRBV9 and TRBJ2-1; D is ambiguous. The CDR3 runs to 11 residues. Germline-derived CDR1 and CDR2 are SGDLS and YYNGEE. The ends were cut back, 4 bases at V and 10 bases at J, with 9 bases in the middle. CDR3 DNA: TGTGCCAGCAGCACCGGTCGCGAGCAGTTCTTC. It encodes CASSTGREQFF. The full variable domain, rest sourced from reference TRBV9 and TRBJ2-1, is DSGVTQTPKHLITATGQRVTLRCSPRSGDLSVYWYQQSLDQGLQFLIQYYNGEERAKGNILERFSAQQFPDLHSELNLSSLELGDSALYFCASSTGREQFFGPGTRLTVL.

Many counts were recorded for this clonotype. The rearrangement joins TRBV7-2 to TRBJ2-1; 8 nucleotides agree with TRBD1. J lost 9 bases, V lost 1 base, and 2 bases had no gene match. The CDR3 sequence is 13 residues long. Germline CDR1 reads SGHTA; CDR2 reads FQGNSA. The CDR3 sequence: CASSLVTGGEQFF. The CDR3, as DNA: TGTGCCAGCAGCTTAGTCACAGGGGGTGAGCAGTTCTTC.

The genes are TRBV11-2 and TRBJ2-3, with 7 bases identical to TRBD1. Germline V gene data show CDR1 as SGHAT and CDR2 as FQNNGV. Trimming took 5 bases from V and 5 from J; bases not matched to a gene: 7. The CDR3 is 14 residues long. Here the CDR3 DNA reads TGTGCCAGCAGCCGAATTAGGGGGCGAGATACGCAGTATTTT. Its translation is CASSRIRGRDTQYF.

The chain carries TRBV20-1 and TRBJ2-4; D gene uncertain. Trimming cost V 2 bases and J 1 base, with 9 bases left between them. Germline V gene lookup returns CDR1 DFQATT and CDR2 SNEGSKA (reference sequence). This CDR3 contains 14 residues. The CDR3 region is CSARSSPAKNIQYF. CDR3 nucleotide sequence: TGCAGTGCTAGATCCAGTCCGGCCAAAAACATTCAGTACTTC.

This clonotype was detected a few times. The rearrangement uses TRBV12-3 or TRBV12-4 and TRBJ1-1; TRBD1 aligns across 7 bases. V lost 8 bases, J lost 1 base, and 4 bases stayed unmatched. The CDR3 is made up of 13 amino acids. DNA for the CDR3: TGTGCCAGCTACAGGGGTTCGAACACTGAAGCTTTCTTT. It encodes CASYRGSNTEAFF.

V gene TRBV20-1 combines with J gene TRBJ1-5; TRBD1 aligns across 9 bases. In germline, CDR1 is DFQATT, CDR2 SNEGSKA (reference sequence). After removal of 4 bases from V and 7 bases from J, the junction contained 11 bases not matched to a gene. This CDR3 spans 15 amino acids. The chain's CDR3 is CSAKGDRARGQPQHF. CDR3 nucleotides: TGCAGTGCTAAGGGGGACAGGGCACGAGGGCAGCCCCAGCATTTT.

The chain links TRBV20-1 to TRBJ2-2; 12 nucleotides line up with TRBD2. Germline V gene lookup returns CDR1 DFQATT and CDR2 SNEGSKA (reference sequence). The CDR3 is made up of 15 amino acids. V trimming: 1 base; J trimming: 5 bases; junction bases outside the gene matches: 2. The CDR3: CSARASGRETGELFF. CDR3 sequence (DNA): TGCAGTGCTAGAGCTAGCGGGAGGGAAACCGGGGAGCTGTTTTTT.

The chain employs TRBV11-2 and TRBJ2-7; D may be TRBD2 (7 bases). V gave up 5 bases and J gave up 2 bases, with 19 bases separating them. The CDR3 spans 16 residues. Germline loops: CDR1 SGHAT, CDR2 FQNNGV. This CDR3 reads CASSPAGARSTYEQYF. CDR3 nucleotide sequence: TGTGCCAGCAGCCCGGCGGGGGCGCGGAGCACCTACGAGCAGTACTTC.

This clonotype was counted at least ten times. CDR3 nucleotide sequence: TGTGCCAGCAGTGAACGCGGATATCACTACGAGCAGTACTTC. It codes for CASSERGYHYEQYF. This chain joins TRBV2 and TRBJ2-7; D call uncertain. The germline V gene encodes CDR1 SNHLY and CDR2 FYNNEI. The CDR3 is made up of 14 amino acids. Trimming took 2 bases from V and 3 from J, leaving 11 bases between them.

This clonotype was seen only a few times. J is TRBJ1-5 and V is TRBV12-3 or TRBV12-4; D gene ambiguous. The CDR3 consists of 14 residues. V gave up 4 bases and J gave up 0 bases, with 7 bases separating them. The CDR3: CASSWTDSNQPQHF. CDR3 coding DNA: TGTGCCAGCAGTTGGACGGATAGCAATCAGCCCCAGCATTTT.

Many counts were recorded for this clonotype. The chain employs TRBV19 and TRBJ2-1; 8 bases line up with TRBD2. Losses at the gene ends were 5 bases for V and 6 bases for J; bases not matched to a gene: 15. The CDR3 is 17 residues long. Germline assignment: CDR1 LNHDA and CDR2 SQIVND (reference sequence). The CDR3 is CASSPEIPGLDPNEQFF. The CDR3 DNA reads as TGTGCCAGTAGTCCTGAAATTCCGGGACTAGACCCCAATGAGCAGTTCTTC. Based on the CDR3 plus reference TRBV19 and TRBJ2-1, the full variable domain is DGGITQSPKYLFRKEGQNVTLSCEQNLNHDAMYWYRQDPGQGLRLIYYSQIVNDFQKGDIAEGYSVSREKKESFPLTVTSAQKNPTAFYLCASSPEIPGLDPNEQFFGPGTRLTVL.

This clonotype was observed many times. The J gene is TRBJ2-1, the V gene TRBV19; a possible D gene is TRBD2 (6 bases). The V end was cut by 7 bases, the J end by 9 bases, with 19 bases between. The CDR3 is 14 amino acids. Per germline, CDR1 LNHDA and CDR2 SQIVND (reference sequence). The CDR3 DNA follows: TGTGCCAGTACCGTAGCGGCCCTCAGTGGTGAGCAGTTCTTC. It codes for CASTVAALSGEQFF.

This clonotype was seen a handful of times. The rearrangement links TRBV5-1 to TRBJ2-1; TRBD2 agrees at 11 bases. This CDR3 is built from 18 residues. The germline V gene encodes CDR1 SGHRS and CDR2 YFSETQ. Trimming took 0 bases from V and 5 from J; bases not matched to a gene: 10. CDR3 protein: CASSLGPNSGRVNNEQFF. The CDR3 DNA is TGCGCCAGCAGCTTGGGCCCCAATAGCGGGAGGGTCAACAATGAGCAGTTCTTC.

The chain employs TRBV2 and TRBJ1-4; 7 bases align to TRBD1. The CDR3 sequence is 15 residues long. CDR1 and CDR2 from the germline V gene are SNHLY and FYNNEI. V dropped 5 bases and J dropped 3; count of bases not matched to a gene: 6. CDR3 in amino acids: CASSSTGTANEKLFF. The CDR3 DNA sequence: TGTGCCAGCAGTTCTACCGGGACAGCTAATGAAAAACTGTTTTTT.

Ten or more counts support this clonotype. CDR3 sequence: CASSLRDGGNTIYF. As DNA, the CDR3 is TGTGCCAGCAGTTTACGGGACGGTGGAAACACCATATATTTT. This chain links TRBV27 with TRBJ1-3; TRBD1 might be the D (5 bases). V lost 2 bases and J lost 3, with 8 bases in between. Germline CDR1 is MNHEY and CDR2 is SMNVEV (reference sequence). The length of the CDR3 is 14 residues.

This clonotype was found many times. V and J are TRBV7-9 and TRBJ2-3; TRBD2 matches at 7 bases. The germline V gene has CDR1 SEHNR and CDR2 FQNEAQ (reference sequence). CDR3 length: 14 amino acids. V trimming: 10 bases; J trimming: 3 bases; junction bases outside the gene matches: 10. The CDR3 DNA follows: TGTGCCAACCAAATAGCTAGCGGAACAGATACGCAGTATTTT. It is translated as CANQIASGTDTQYF.

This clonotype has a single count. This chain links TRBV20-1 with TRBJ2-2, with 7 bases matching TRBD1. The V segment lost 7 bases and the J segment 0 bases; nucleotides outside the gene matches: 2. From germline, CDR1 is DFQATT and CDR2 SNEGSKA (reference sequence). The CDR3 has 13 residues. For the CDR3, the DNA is TGCAGTGGACAGGGTTCGAACACCGGGGAGCTGTTTTTT. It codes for CSGQGSNTGELFF.

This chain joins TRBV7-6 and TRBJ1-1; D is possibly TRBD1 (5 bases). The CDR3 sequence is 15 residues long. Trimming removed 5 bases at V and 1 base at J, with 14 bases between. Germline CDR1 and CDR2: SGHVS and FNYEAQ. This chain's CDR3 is CASSVARDANTEAFF. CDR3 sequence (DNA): TGTGCCAGCAGCGTGGCCAGGGATGCGAACACTGAAGCTTTCTTT.